The clone carrying this T cell receptor beta chain was observed a handful of times. The data originate from a study of blood T cell repertoires in COVID-19. Looking at the study overall: The cDNA or gDNA used as material had been derived from T cells, B-cell-depleted T cells, or PBMCs.

Unmatched junction bases numbered 2, after V lost 0 bases and J lost 4 bases. Germline assignment: CDR1 MNHEY and CDR2 SVGEGT. The CDR3 is made up of 15 amino acids. This table comes from immunoSEQ multiplex PCR, and its TCRdb copy is limited to in-frame clones, with some not included. The data show fewer than 350,000 clones, more than 75% seen once. Sequencing used peripheral blood. This clonotype originated in a woman in her 30s who had recovered from COVID-19. This rearrangement joins TRBV6-2 or TRBV6-3 to TRBJ2-3; 9 nucleotides match TRBD2. The CDR3 region is CASSYSGGRADTQYF. DNA of the CDR3: TGTGCCAGCAGTTACTCGGGCGGGAGGGCAGATACGCAGTATTTT.